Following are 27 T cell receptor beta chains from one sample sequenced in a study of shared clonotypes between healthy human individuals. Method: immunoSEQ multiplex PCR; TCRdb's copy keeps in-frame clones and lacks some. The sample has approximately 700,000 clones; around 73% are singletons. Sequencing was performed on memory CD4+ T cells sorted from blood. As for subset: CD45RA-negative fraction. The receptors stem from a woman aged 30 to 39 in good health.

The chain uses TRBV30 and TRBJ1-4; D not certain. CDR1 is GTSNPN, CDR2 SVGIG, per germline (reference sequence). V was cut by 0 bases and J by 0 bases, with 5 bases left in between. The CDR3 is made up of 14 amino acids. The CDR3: CAWSVIATNEKLFF. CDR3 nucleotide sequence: TGTGCCTGGAGTGTAATTGCAACTAATGAAAAACTGTTTTTT.

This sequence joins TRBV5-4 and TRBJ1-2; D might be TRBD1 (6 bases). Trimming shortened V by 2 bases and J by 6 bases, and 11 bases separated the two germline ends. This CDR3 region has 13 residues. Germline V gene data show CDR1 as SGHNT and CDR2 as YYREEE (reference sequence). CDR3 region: CASSFDRLHGYTF. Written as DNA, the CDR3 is TGTGCCAGCAGCTTCGACAGGCTACATGGCTACACCTTC.

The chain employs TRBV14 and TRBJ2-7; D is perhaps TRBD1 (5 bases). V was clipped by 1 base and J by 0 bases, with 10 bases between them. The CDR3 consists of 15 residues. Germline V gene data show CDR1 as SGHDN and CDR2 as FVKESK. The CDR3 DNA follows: TGTGCCAGCAGCCAAGTGCAGGGTGGCTCCTACGAGCAGTACTTC. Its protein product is CASSQVQGGSYEQYF.

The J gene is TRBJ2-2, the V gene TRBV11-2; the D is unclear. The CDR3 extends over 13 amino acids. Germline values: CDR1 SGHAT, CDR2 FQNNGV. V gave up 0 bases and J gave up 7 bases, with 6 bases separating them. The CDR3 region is CASSLDWIGELFF. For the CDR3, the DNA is TGTGCCAGCAGCTTAGATTGGATCGGGGAGCTGTTTTTT.

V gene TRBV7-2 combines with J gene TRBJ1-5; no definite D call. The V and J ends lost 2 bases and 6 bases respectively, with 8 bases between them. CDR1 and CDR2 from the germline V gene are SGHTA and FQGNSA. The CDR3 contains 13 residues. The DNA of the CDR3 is TGTGCCAGCAGCTTACAGGAAGGTCAGCCCCAGCATTTT. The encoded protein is CASSLQEGQPQHF.

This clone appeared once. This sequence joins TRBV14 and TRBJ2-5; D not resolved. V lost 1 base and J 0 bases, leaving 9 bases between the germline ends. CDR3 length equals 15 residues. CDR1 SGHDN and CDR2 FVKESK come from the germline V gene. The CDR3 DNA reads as TGTGCCAGCAGCCAAGCGGTCTTGTACCAAGAGACCCAGTACTTC. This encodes CASSQAVLYQETQYF.

CDR3 amino acids: CASTDRGRTYNEQFF. In DNA form, the CDR3 reads TGTGCCAGCACCGACAGGGGCCGGACCTACAATGAGCAGTTCTTC. V usage is TRBV28 and J usage is TRBJ2-1; 8 nucleotides line up with TRBD1. This CDR3 is 15 amino acids long. V was clipped by 7 bases and J by 2 bases; unmatched bases: 7. Germline values: CDR1 MDHEN, CDR2 SYDVKM. The full variable domain, rest sourced from reference TRBV28 and TRBJ2-1, is DVKVTQSSRYLVKRTGEKVFLECVQDMDHENMFWYRQDPGLGLRLIYFSYDVKMKEKGDIPEGYSVSREKKERFSLILESASTNQTSMYLCASTDRGRTYNEQFFGPGTRLTVL.

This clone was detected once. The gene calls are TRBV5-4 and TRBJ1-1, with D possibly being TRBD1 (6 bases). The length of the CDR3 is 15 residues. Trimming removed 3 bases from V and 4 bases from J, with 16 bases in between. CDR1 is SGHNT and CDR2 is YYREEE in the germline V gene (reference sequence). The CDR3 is CASSSGWQGITEAFF. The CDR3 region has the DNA TGTGCCAGCAGCTCTGGATGGCAGGGGATCACTGAAGCTTTCTTT.

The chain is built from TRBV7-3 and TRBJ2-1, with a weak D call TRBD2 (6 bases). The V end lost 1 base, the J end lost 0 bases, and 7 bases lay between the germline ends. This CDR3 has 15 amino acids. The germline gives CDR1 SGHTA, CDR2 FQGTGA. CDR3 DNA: TGTGCCAGCAGCTTAAGCGGGACCTCCTACAATGAGCAGTTCTTC. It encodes CASSLSGTSYNEQFF.

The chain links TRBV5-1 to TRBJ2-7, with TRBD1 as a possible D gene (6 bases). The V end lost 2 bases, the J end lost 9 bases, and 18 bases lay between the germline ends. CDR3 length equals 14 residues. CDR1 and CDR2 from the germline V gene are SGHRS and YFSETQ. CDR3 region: CASSFNRDTPSQYF. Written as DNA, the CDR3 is TGCGCCAGCAGCTTCAACCGGGACACCCCGTCGCAGTACTTC.

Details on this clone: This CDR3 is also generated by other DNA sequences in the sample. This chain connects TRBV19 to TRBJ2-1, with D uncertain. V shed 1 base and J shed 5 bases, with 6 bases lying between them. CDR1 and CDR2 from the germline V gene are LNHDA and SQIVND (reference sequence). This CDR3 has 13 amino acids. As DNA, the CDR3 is TGTGCCAGTAGTATAGGCTCAAACAATGAGCAGTTCTTC. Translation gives CASSIGSNNEQFF.

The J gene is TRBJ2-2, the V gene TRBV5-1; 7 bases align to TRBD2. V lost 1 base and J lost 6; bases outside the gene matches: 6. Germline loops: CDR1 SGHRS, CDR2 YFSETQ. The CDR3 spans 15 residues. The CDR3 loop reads CASSLIGLGPGELFF. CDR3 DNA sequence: TGCGCCAGCAGCTTGATCGGACTAGGGCCCGGGGAGCTGTTTTTT.

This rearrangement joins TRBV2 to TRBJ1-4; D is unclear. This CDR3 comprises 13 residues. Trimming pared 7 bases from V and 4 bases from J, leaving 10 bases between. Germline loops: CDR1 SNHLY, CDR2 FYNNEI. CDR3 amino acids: CASTKGYNEKLFF. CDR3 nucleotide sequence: TGTGCCAGCACCAAGGGCTATAATGAAAAACTGTTTTTT.

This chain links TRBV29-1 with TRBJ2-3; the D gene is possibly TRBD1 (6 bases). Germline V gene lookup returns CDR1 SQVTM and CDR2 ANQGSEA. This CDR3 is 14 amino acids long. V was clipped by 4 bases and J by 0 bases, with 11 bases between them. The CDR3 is CSVGTALSTDTQYF. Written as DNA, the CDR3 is TGCAGCGTTGGGACAGCACTTAGCACAGATACGCAGTATTTT.

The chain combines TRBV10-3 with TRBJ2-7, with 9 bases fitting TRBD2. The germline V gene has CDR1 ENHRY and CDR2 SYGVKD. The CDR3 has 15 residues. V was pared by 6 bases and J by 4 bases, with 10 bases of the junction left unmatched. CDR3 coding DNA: TGTGCCATCAGGGGGGATAGCGGGAGAGGGTACGAGCAGTACTTC. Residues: CAIRGDSGRGYEQYF.

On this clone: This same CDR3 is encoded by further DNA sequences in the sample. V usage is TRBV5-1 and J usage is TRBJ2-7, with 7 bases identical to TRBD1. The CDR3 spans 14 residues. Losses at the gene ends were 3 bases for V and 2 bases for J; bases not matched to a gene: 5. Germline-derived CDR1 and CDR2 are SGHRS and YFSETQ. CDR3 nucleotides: TGCGCCAGCAGCTCAGGACAGGACCCCTACGAGCAGTACTTC. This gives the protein CASSSGQDPYEQYF.

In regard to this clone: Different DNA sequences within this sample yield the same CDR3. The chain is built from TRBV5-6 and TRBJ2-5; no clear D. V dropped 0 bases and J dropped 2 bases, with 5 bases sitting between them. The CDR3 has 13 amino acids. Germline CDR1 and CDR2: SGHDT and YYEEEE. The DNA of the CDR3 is TGTGCCAGCAGCTTGGGCGTACAAGAGACCCAGTACTTC. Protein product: CASSLGVQETQYF.

The CDR3 here is CASSLVGAVDTQYF. The CDR3 DNA follows: TGCGCCAGCAGCTTGGTGGGAGCGGTAGATACGCAGTATTTT. This chain links TRBV5-1 with TRBJ2-3; TRBD2 might be the D (5 bases). Germline loops: CDR1 SGHRS, CDR2 YFSETQ. V dropped 0 bases and J dropped 5 bases, with 10 bases sitting between them. The CDR3 sequence is 14 residues long.

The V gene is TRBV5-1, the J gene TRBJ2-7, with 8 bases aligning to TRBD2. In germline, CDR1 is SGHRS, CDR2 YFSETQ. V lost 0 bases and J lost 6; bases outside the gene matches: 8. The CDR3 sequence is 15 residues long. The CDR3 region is CASSLEPGTRGEQYF. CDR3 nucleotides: TGCGCCAGCAGCTTGGAACCTGGGACTAGAGGCGAGCAGTACTTC.

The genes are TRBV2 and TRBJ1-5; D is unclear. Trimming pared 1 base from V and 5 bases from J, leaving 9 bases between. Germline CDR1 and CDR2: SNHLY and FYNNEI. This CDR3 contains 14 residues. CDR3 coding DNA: TGTGCCAGCAGTGAAGTATATGGAGATCAGCCCCAGCATTTT. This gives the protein CASSEVYGDQPQHF.

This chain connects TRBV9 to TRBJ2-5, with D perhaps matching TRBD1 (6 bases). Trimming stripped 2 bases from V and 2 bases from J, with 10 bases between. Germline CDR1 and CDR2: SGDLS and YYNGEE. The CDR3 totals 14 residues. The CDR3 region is CASSVTGFQETQYF. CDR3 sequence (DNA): TGTGCCAGCAGCGTGACAGGCTTTCAAGAGACCCAGTACTTC.

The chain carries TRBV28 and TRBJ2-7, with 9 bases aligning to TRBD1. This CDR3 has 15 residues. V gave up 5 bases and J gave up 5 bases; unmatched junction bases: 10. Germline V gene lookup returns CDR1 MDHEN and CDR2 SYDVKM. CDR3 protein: CASSLTGTGWNEQYF. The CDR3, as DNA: TGTGCCAGCAGTCTAACCGGGACAGGGTGGAACGAGCAGTACTTC.

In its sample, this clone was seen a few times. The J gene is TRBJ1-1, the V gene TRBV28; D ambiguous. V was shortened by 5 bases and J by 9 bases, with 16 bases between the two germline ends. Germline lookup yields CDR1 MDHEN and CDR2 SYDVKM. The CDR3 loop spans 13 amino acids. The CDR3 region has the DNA TGTGCCAGCAGTCCTGGACGGGCAAGTCAAGCTTTCTTT. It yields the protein CASSPGRASQAFF.

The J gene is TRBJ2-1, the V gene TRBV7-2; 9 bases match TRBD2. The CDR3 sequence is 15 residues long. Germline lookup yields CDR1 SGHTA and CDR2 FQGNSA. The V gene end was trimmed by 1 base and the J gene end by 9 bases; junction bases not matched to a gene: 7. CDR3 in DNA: TGTGCCAGCAGCTTAGTCCTAGCGGGGCACGGTGAGCAGTTCTTC. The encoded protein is CASSLVLAGHGEQFF. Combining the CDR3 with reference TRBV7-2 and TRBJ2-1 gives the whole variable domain GAGVSQSPSNKVTEKGKDVELRCDPISGHTALYWYRQSLGQGLEFLIYFQGNSAPDKSGLPSDRFSAERTGGSVSTLTIQRTQQEDSAVYLCASSLVLAGHGEQFFGPGTRLTVL.

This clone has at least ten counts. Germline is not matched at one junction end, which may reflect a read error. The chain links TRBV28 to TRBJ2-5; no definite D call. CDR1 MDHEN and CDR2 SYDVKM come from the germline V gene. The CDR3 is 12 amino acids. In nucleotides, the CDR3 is TGTGCCAGCAGTTTGCCAGAGGATACCCCGTACTTC. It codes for CASSLPEDTPYF.

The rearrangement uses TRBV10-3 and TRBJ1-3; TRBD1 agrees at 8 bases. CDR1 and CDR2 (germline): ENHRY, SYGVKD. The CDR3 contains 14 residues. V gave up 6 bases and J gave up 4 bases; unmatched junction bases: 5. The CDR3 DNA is TGTGCCATCAGGAGCGACAGGGGCGGAAACACCATATATTTT. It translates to CAIRSDRGGNTIYF.

The CDR3 region has the DNA TGTGCCAGCAGCCCTTGGACTGAGAACACTGAAGCTTTCTTT. Translation gives CASSPWTENTEAFF. The rearrangement uses TRBV11-2 and TRBJ1-1; D gene ambiguous. The CDR3 runs to 14 residues. V lost 5 bases and J lost 1, with 11 bases in between. Germline lookup yields CDR1 SGHAT and CDR2 FQNNGV.